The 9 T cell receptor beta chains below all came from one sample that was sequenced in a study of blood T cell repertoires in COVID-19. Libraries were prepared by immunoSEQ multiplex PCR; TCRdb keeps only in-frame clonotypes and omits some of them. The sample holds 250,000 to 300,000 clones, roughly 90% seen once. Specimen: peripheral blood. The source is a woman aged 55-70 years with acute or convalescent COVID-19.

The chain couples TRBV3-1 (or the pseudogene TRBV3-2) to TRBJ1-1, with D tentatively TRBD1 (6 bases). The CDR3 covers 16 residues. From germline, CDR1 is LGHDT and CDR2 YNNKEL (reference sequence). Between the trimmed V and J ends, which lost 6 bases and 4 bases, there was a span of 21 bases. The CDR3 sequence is CASSLWASGESTEAFF. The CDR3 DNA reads TGTGCCAGCAGTCTTTGGGCCTCAGGGGAGAGCACTGAAGCTTTCTTT.

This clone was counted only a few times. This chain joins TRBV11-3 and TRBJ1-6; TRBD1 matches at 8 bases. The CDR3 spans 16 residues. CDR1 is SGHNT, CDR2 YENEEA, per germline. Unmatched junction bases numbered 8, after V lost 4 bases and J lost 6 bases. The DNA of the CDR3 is TGTGCCAGCAGCTCCTACAGGGGGAGGGGTAATTCACCCCTCCACTTT. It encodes CASSSYRGRGNSPLHF.

CDR3 DNA sequence: TGCGCCAGCAGCCGCGGTCTAGCGGGGGTAGATACGCAGTATTTT. It translates to CASSRGLAGVDTQYF. The chain combines TRBV5-1 with TRBJ2-3, with 10 bases matching TRBD2. Germline CDR1 SGHRS, CDR2 YFSETQ. Germline trimming cut 4 bases from V and 5 bases from J; bases unmatched to any gene: 7. This CDR3 has 15 amino acids.

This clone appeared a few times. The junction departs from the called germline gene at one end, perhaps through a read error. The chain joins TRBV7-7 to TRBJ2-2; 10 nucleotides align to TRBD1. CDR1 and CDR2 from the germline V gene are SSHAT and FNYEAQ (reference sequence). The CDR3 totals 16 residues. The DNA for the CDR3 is TGTGCTAGCAGCTTGGGGGGACAGGGGTACACCGGGGAGCTGTTTTTT. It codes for CASSLGGQGYTGELFF.

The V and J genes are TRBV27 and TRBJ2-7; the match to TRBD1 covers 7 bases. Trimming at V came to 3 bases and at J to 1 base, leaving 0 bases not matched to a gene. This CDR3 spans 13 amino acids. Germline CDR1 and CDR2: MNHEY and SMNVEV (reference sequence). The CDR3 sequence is CASSLGQSYEQYF. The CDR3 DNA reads TGTGCCAGCAGTTTGGGACAGTCCTACGAGCAGTACTTC.

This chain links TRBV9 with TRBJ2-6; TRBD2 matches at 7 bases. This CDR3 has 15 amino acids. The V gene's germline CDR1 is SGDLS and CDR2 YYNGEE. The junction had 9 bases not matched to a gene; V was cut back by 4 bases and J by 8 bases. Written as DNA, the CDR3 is TGTGCCAGCAGCCCCCGGGGGGAAACCACCAACGTCCTGACTTTC. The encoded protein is CASSPRGETTNVLTF.

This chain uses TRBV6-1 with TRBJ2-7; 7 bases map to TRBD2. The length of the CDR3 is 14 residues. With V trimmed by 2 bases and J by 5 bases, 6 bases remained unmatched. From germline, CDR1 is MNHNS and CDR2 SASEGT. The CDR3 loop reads CASSEWSAGDEQYF. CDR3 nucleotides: TGTGCCAGCAGTGAATGGAGCGCGGGAGACGAGCAGTACTTC.

The CDR3 DNA follows: TGTGCCAGCAGTGGCCTGCGGAGGGGAGAAACCGGGGAGCTGTTTTTT. Translated: CASSGLRRGETGELFF. The chain combines TRBV28 with TRBJ2-2; a possible D gene is TRBD2 (6 bases). CDR3 length: 16 amino acids. CDR1 and CDR2 from the germline V gene are MDHEN and SYDVKM. V was pared by 5 bases and J by 5 bases, with 18 bases between.

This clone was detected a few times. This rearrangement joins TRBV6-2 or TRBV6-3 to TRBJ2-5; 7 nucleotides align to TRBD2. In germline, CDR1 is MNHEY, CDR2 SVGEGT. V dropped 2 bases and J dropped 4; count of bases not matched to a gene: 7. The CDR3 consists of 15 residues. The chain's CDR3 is CASSYGGRPPETQYF. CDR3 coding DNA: TGTGCCAGCAGTTACGGCGGGAGACCTCCAGAGACCCAGTACTTC.